This TCR beta chain derives from a study of OX40 agonist ivuxolimab in advanced cancers. The overall study: Enrollees could have had prior anti-PD-1, anti-PD-L1 or anti-CTLA-4 therapy, which around 40% had received.

Data came from immunoSEQ multiplex PCR; TCRdb stores just in-frame clones and leaves some out. The sample shows tens of thousands of clones, around 85% of them seen only once. The J segment lost 8 bases and the V segment lost 6 bases, leaving 9 bases of the junction unmatched. The CDR3 consists of 14 residues. The germline gives CDR1 SNHLY, CDR2 FYNNEI. The V call is TRBV2, the J call TRBJ1-2; 10 bases are shared with TRBD1. The source was CD4+ or CD8+ T cells sorted from blood, collected in a trial of the OX40 agonist ivuxolimab. This TCR was recovered from an adult with an advanced solid tumor such as melanoma, head and neck, liver or kidney cancer. In DNA, the CDR3 is TGTGCCAGCAGCGTCGGACAGGGGGTCGAGGGCTACACCTTC. Translation: CASSVGQGVEGYTF.